The 6 T cell receptor beta chains below come from one sample, sequenced in a study of T cells after yellow fever vaccination. TCRdb itself ran the 5' RACE reads through MiXCR, one entry per CDR3 protein. The sample includes 250,000 or so distinct CDR3 sequences, about 7% of them seen just once. Sequenced material: CD4+ T cells sorted from PBMCs, taken on the day of the yellow fever booster vaccination. The receptors shown here come from a man in his thirties or forties who received the YFV17D yellow fever vaccine.

Concerning this clonotype itself: A much larger clone differs from this one at a single base, so this may be a read error. V and J are TRBV10-3 and TRBJ2-3; 10 bases agree with TRBD2. The CDR3 extends over 14 amino acids. The germline V gene encodes CDR1 ENHRY and CDR2 SYGVKD. The CDR3 loop reads CAIGEREGLNTLYF. In DNA, the CDR3 is TGTGCCATCGGGGAGCGGGAGGGCCTAAATACGCTGTATTTT.

This clonotype showed up many times. The V call is TRBV7-8, the J call TRBJ1-5, with D perhaps TRBD1 (5 bases). V was shortened by 4 bases and J by 6 bases, with 16 bases between the two germline ends. Per germline, CDR1 SGHVS and CDR2 FQNEAQ. This CDR3 comprises 15 residues. CDR3 coding DNA: TGTGCCAGCAGCTCGACCCAGGGTGTAGGTCAGCCCCAGCATTTT. It is translated as CASSSTQGVGQPQHF.

This clonotype has just a few counts. The chain joins TRBV6-2 or TRBV6-3 to TRBJ2-1; a possible D gene is TRBD1 (6 bases). Germline V gene sequence: CDR1 MNHEY, CDR2 SVGEGT. The CDR3 contains 15 residues. Trimming shortened V by 2 bases and J by 6 bases, and 14 bases separated the two germline ends. The CDR3 DNA follows: TGTGCCAGCAGTTACGGGGGCGGATGGGGCAATGAGCAGTTCTTC. Amino acids: CASSYGGGWGNEQFF.

This clonotype appeared many times. This chain connects TRBV10-3 to TRBJ2-1, with D uncertain. Trimming cost V 2 bases and J 8 bases, with 10 bases left between them. CDR1 ENHRY and CDR2 SYGVKD come from the germline V gene. This CDR3 has 13 residues. The CDR3 sequence is CAISEGLRDEQFF. The CDR3 DNA follows: TGTGCCATCAGTGAGGGCCTTCGGGATGAGCAGTTCTTC.

The rearrangement links TRBV20-1 to TRBJ2-7; TRBD2 might be the D (6 bases). Trimming took 5 bases from V and 7 from J, leaving 18 bases between them. CDR3 length: 13 amino acids. Germline lookup yields CDR1 DFQATT and CDR2 SNEGSKA (reference sequence). The CDR3 bases are TGCAGTGCTGAGAGCGGGCTGAATTGGGAGCAGTACTTC. Translating it yields CSAESGLNWEQYF.

This clonotype showed up many times. This rearrangement joins TRBV6-7 to TRBJ2-7; a possible D gene is TRBD2 (6 bases). TRBV6-7 falls under the ORF class, with uncertain function. The CDR3 length is 14 residues. V lost 5 bases to trimming and J lost 7 bases, with 18 bases between them. The CDR3 loop reads CASSAVRETGEQYF. CDR3 coding DNA: TGTGCCAGCAGTGCGGTCCGGGAGACGGGTGAGCAGTACTTC.